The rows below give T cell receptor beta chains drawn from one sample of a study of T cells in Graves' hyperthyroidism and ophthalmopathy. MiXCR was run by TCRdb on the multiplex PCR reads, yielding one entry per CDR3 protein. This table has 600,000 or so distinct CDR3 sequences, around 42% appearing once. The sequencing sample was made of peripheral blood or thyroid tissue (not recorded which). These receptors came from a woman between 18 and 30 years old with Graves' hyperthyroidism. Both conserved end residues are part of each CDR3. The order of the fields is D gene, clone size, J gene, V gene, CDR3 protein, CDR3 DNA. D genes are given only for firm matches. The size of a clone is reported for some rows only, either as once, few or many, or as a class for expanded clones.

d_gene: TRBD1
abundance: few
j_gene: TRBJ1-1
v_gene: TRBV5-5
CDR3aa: CASSPGTGDHTEAFF
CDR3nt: TGTGCCAGCAGCCCCGGGACAGGGGATCACACTGAAGCTTTCTTT

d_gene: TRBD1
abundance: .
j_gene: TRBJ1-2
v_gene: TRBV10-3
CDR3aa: CATSGQDGYTF
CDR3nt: TGTGCCACATCGGGACAGGACGGCTACACCTTC

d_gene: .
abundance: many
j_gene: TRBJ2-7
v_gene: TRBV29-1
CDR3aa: CSARDIDHEQYF
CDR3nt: TGCAGCGCCAGGGACATCGACCACGAGCAGTACTTC

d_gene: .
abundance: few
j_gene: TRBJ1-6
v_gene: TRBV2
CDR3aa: CASRLAFYNSPLHF
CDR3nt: TGTGCCAGCAGACTGGCGTTCTATAATTCACCCCTCCACTTT

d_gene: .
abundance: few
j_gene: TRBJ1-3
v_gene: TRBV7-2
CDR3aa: CASSLRQAHSGNTIYF
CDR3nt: TGTGCCAGCAGCCTTCGACAGGCCCACTCTGGAAACACCATATATTTT

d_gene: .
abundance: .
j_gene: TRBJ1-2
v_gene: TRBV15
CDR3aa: CATSGTQGGGYTF
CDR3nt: TGTGCCACCAGCGGCACGCAGGGCGGAGGCTACACCTTC

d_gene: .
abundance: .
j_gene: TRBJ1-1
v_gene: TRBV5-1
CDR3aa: CASSPRGVSVEAFF
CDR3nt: TGCGCCAGCAGCCCCCGCGGGGTGAGCGTTGAAGCTTTCTTT

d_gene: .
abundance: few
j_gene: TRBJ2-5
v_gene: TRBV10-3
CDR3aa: CASSYIGGVQETQYF
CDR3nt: TGTGCCAGCAGCTATATCGGTGGGGTCCAAGAGACCCAGTACTTC

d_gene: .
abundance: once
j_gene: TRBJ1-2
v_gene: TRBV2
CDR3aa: CASSARTGTDYGYTF
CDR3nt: TGTGCCAGCAGTGCTAGAACCGGGACGGACTATGGCTACACCTTC

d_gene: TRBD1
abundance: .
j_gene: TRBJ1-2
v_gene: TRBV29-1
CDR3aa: CSATGTVGYTF
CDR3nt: TGCAGTGCAACCGGGACAGTTGGCTACACCTTC

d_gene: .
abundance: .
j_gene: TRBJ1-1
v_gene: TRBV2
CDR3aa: CASRESKDNEAFF
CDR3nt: TGTGCCAGCAGAGAAAGCAAGGATAATGAAGCTTTCTTT

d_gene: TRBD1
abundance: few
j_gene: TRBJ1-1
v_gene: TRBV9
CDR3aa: CASSRDRGTTEAFF
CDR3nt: TGTGCCAGCAGTCGGGACAGGGGCACCACTGAAGCTTTCTTT

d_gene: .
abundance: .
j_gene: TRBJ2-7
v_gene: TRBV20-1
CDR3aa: CSAKRQPLNYEQYF
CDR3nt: TGCAGTGCTAAGCGCCAACCCTTAAACTACGAGCAGTACTTC

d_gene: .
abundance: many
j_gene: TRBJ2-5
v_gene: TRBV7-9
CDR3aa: CASSPEGFETQYF
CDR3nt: TGTGCCAGCAGCCCCGAGGGCTTTGAGACCCAGTACTTC

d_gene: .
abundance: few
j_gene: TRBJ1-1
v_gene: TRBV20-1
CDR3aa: CSASDSSNTEAFF
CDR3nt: TGCAGTGCTAGTGACAGCTCCAACACTGAAGCTTTCTTT

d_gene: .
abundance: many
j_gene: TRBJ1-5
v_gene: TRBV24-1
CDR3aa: CATGEGGRNQPQHF
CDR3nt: TGTGCCACCGGGGAGGGCGGTCGGAATCAGCCCCAGCATTTT

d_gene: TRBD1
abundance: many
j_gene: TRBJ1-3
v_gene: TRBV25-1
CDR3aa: CASSETDRVQGNTIYF
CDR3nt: TGTGCCAGCAGTGAAACTGACAGGGTGCAAGGAAACACCATATATTTT

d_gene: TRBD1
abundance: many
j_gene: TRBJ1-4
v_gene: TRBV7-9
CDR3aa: CATGTGGNEKLFF
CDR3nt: TGTGCCACTGGGACAGGAGGAAATGAAAAACTGTTTTTT

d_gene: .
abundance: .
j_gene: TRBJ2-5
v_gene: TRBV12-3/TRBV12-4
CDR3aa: CTSSYSQGETQYF
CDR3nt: TGTACCAGCAGTTACAGCCAGGGAGAGACCCAGTACTTC

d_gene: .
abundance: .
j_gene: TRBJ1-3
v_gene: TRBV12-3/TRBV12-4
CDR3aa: CASSLGAGNTIYF
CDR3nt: TGTGCCAGCAGTTTAGGGGCTGGAAACACCATATATTTT

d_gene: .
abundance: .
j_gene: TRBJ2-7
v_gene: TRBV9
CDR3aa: CASSPPRGPKEQYF
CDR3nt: TGTGCCAGCAGCCCCCCCCGGGGGCCCAAGGAGCAGTACTTC

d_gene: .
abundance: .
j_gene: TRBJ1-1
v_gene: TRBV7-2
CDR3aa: CASSGTGWTTEAFF
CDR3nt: TGTGCCAGCAGCGGGACCGGGTGGACGACTGAAGCTTTCTTT

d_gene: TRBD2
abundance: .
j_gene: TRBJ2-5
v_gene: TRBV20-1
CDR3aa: CSAYDPGLAGGPGETQYF
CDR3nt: TGCAGTGCTTATGACCCGGGACTAGCGGGAGGGCCTGGAGAGACCCAGTACTTC

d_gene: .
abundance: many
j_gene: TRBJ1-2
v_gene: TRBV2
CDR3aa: CASSEDTGYGYTF
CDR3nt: TGTGCCAGCAGTGAGGACACCGGCTATGGCTACACCTTC

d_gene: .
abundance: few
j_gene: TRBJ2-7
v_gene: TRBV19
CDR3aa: CASGGGTDSYEQYF
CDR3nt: TGTGCCAGTGGAGGAGGGACGGACTCCTACGAGCAGTACTTC

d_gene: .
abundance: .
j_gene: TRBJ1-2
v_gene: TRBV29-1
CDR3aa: CSVDFDGTNGYTF
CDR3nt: TGCAGCGTTGATTTTGACGGGACGAACGGCTACACCTTC

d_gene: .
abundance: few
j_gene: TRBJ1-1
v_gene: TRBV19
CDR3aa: CASSMGLTNTEAFF
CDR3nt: TGTGCCAGTAGTATGGGACTGACAAACACTGAAGCTTTCTTT

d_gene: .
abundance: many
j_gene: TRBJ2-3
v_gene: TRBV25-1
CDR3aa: CASSGGRGTDTQYF
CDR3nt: TGTGCCAGCAGTGGAGGGCGAGGCACAGATACGCAGTATTTT

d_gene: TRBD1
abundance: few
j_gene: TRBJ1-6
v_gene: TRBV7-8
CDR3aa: CASSPRTGVANSPLHF
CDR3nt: TGTGCCAGCAGCCCCCGGACAGGGGTGGCTAATTCACCCCTCCACTTT

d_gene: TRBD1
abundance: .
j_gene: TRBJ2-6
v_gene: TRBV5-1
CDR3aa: CASRRGQGTGANVLTF
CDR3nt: TGCGCCAGCAGGCGAGGACAGGGGACGGGGGCCAACGTCCTGACTTTC

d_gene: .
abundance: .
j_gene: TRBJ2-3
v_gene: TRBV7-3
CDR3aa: CASSYNRDTQYF
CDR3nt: TGTGCCAGCAGCTATAACAGGGATACGCAGTATTTT

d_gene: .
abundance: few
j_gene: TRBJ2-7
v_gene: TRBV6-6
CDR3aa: CASSERRDNEQYF
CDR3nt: TGTGCCAGCAGTGAACGCAGGGACAACGAGCAGTACTTC

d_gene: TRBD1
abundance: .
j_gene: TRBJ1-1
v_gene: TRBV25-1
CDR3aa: CASSNTGGGTEAFF
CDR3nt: TGTGCCAGCAGCAACACAGGGGGCGGGACTGAAGCTTTCTTT

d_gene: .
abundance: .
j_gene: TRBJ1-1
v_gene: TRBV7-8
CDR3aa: CASSLAQTVNTEAFF
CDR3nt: TGTGCCAGCAGCTTAGCGCAGACGGTGAACACTGAAGCTTTCTTT

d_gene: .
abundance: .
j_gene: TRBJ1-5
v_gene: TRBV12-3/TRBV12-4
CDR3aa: CASSFQNQPQHF
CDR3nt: TGTGCCAGCAGTTTCCAGAATCAGCCCCAGCATTTT

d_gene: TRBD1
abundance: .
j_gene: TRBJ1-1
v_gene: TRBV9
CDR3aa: CASSRTGLSEAFF
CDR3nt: TGTGCCAGCAGCCGGACAGGGTTATCTGAAGCTTTCTTT

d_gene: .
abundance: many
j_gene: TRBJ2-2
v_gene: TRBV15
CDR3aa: CATSKTSTGELFF
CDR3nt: TGTGCCACCAGCAAGACTAGCACCGGGGAGCTGTTTTTT

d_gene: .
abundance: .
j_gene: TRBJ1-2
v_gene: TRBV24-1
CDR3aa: CATSDLSPWGGDGYTF
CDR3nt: TGTGCCACCAGTGATTTGTCTCCTTGGGGAGGGGATGGCTACACCTTC

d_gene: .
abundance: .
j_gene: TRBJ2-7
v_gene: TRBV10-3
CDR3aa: CASSEGGGDEQYF
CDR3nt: TGTGCCAGCAGTGAAGGGGGGGGGGACGAGCAGTACTTC

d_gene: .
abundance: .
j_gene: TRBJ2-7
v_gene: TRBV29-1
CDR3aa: CSAGIGENYEQYF
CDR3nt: TGCAGCGCTGGAATAGGAGAGAACTACGAGCAGTACTTC

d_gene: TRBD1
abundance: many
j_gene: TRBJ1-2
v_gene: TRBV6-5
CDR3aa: CASSRDRASPGYTF
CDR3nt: TGTGCCAGCAGCCGAGACAGGGCGAGTCCTGGCTACACCTTC

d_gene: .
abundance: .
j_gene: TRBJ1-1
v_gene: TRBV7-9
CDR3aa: CASSLGIMNTEAFF
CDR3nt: TGTGCCAGCAGCTTGGGAATCATGAACACTGAAGCTTTCTTT

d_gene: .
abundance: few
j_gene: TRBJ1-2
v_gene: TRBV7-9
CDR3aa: CASSGVGYYGYTF
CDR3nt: TGTGCCAGCAGTGGCGTGGGATACTATGGCTACACCTTC

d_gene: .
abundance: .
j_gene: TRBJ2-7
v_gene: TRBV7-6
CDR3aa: CASSYSNGNGEQYF
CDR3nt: TGTGCCAGCAGTTACTCGAACGGGAACGGCGAGCAGTACTTC

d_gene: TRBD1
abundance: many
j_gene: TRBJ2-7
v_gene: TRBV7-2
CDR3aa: CASSLSGQGAYEQYF
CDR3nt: TGTGCCAGCAGCTTAAGTGGTCAGGGGGCCTACGAGCAGTACTTC

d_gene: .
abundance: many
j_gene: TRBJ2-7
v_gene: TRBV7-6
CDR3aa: CASSPAVSYEQYF
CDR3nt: TGTGCCAGCAGCCCGGCGGTGTCCTACGAGCAGTACTTC

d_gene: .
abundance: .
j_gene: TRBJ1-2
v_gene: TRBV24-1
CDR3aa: CATEITPGRKYGYTF
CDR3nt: TGTGCCACGGAGATTACACCGGGGAGGAAGTATGGCTACACCTTC

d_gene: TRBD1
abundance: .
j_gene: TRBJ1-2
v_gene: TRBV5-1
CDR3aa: CASSLGYVQGAMYGYGYTF
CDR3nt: TGCGCCAGCAGCTTGGGGTACGTGCAGGGGGCGATGTACGGCTATGGCTACACCTTC

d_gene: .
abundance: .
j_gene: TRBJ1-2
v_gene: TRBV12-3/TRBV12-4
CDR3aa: CASSLGFYGYTF
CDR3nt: TGTGCCAGCAGTCTTGGGTTCTATGGCTACACCTTC

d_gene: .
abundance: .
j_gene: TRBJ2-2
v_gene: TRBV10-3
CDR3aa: CAISDSPGELFF
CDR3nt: TGTGCCATCAGTGATTCCCCCGGGGAGCTGTTTTTT

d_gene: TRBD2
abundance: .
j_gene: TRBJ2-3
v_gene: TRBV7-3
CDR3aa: CASSLVVAGGWVDTQYF
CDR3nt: TGTGCCAGCAGCTTAGTAGTCGCGGGAGGATGGGTAGATACGCAGTATTTT

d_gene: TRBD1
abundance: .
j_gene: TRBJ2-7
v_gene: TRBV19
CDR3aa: CASSDDRAPTQYF
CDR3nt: TGTGCCAGTAGTGACGACAGGGCCCCTACGCAGTACTTC

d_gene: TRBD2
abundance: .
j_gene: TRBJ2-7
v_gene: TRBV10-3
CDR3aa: CAIKGGTSGVLEQYF
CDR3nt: TGTGCCATCAAGGGGGGGACTAGCGGGGTTCTCGAGCAGTACTTC